Sequencing of this T cell receptor (beta chain) was carried out in a study of CXCR3-negative and CXCR3-positive naive CD8 T cells. Germline CDR1 reads SQVTM; CDR2 reads ANQGSEA. CDR3 length: 11 residues. The libraries of TRB cDNA were constructed through 5' RACE using UMI labels. Using the 5' RACE reads, TCRdb records one entry per CDR3 protein without DNA. In all, the sample yields 100,000 or so distinct CDR3 sequences. This TCR was recovered from a human donor in good health. Some clones in this sample may be carry-over from other donors' samples. The source material was naive CXCR3- CD8+ T cells from blood. The sample's subset: CD45RO-CCR7+CD27+CD95- naive CD8+ T cells lacking CXCR3 (TNR3-). The chain employs TRBV29-1 and TRBJ2-7. CDR3 residues: CSVYIGYEQYF.